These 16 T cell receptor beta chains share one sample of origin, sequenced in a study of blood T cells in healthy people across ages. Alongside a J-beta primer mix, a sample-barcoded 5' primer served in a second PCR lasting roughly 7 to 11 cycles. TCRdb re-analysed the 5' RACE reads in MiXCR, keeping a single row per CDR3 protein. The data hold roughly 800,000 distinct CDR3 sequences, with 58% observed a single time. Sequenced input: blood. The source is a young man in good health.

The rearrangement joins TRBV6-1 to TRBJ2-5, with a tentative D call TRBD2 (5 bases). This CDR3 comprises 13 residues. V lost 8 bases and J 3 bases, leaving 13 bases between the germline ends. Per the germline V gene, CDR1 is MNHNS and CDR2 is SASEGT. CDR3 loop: CASGRVAKETQYF. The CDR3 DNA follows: TGTGCCAGCGGCCGGGTAGCGAAAGAGACCCAGTACTTC.

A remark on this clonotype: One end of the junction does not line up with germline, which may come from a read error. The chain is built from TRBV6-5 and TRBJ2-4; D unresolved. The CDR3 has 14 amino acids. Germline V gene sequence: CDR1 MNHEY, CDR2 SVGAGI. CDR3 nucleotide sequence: TGTGCCGGCAGTTACAAGATCTCGGGAAACATTCAGTACTTC. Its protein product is CAGSYKISGNIQYF.

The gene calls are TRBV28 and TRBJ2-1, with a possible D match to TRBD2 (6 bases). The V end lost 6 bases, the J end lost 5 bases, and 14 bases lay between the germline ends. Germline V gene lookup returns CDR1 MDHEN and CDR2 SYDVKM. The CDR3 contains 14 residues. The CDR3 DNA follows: TGTGCCAGCAGAACCGGAGGGAATAACAATGAGCAGTTCTTC. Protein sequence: CASRTGGNNNEQFF.

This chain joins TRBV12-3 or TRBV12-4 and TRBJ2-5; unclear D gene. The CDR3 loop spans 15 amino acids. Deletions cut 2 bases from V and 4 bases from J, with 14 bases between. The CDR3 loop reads CASSLQPRAGETQYF. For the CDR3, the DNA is TGTGCCAGCAGTTTACAACCCCGGGCAGGAGAGACCCAGTACTTC.

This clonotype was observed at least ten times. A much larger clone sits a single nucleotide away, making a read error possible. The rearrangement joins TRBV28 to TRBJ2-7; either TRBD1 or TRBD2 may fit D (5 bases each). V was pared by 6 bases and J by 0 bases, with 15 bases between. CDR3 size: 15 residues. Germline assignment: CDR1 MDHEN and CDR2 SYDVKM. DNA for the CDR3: TGTGCCAGCAGGCCGGGACGAGCGACCTCCTACGAGCAGTACTTC. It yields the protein CASRPGRATSYEQYF.

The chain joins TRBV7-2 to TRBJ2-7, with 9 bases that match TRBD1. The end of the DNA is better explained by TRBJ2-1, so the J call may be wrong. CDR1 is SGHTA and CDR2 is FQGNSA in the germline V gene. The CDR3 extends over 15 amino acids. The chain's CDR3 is CASSSRTGVSYEQFF. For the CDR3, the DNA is TGTGCCAGCAGCTCAAGGACAGGGGTATCCTACGAGCAGTTCTTC.

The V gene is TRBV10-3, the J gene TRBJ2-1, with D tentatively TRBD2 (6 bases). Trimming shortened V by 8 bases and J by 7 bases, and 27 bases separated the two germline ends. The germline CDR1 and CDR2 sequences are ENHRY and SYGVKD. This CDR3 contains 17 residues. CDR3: CAISSGSQTSGRNEQFF. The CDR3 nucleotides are TGTGCCATCTCCTCCGGGAGTCAAACATCCGGCCGAAATGAGCAGTTCTTC.

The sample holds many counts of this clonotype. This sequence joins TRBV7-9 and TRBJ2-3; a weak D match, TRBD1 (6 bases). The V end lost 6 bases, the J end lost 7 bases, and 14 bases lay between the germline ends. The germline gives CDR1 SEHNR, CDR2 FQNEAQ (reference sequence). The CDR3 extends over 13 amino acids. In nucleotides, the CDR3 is TGTGCCAGCAGTTCTCAACAGGGATATACGCAGTATTTT. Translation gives CASSSQQGYTQYF. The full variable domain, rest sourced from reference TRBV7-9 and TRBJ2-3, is DTGVSQNPRHKITKRGQNVTFRCDPISEHNRLYWYRQTLGQGPEFLTYFQNEAQLEKSRLLSDRFSAERPKGSFSTLEIQRTEQGDSAMYLCASSSQQGYTQYFGPGTRLTVL.

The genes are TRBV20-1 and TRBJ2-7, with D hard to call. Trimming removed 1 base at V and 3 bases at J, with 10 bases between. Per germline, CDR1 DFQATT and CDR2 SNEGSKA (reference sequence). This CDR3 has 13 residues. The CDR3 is CSARGPGVYEQYF. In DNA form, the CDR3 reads TGCAGTGCTAGAGGGCCTGGGGTCTACGAGCAGTACTTC.

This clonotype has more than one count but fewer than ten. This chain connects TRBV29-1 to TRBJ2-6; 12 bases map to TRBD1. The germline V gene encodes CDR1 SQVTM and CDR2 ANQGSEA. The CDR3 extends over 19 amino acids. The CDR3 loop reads CRLRGTGGQFASGANVLTF. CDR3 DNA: TGCAGGTTGAGGGGGACAGGGGGCCAATTTGCATCTGGGGCCAACGTCCTGACTTTC.

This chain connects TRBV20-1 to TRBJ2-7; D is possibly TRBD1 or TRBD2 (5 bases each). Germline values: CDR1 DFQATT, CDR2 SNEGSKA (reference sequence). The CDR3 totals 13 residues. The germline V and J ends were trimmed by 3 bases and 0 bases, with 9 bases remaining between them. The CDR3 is CSARGVGSYEQYF. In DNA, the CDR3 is TGCAGTGCTAGGGGGGTAGGCTCCTACGAGCAGTACTTC.

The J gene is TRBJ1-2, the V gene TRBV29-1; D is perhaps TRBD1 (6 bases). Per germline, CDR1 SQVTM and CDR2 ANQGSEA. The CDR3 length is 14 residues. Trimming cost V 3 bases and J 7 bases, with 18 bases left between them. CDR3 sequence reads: CSVEDRPRGGGYTF. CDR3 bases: TGCAGCGTTGAGGACAGACCCCGGGGGGGTGGCTACACCTTC.

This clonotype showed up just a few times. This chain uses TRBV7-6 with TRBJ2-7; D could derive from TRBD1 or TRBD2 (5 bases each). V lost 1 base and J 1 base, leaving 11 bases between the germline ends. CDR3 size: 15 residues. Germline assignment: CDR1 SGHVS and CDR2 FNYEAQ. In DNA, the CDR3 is TGTGCCAGCAGCTTAGAGGCAGGGAGATCCTACGAGCAGTACTTC. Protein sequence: CASSLEAGRSYEQYF.

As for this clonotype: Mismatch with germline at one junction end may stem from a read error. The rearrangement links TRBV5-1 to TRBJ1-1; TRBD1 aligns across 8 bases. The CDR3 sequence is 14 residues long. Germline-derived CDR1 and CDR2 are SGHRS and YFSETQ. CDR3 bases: TGTGCCAGCAGTTTTGACAGGGGGAACACTGAAGCTTTCTTT. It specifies CASSFDRGNTEAFF.

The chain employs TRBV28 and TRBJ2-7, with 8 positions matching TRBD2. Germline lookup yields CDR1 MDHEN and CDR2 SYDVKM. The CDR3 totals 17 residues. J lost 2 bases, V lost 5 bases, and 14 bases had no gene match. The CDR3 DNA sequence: TGTGCCAGCAGTGTACCCGTGGGGCGAGCGGGAGCCTACGAGCAGTACTTC. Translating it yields CASSVPVGRAGAYEQYF.

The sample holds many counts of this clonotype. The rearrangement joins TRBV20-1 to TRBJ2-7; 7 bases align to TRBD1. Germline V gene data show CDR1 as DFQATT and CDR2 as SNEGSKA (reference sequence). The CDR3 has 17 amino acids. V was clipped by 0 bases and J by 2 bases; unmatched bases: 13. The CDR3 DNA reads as TGCAGTGCTAGAGATAGGGGAGCAGGGGGTCTCCCCTACGAGCAGTACTTC. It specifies CSARDRGAGGLPYEQYF.